These T cell receptor beta chains were read from a single sample in a study of blood T cell repertoires in COVID-19. Sequenced by immunoSEQ multiplex PCR; TCRdb stores in-frame clones only, minus some. The sample contains 200,000 to 250,000 clones, approximately 84% of which appear only once. The sample was peripheral blood. These receptors originate from a man in his forties with acute or convalescent COVID-19. Both conserved end residues are part of each CDR3. A D gene is named only where the DNA matches it firmly. Not every row has a clone size; where given, it reads once, few, many or a size class.

18	once	TRBV6-2/TRBV6-3	NA	TRBJ2-3	CASSYSQLRTASTDTQYF	TGTGCCAGCAGTTACTCCCAACTACGGACAGCTAGCACAGATACGCAGTATTTT
15	NA	TRBV6-5	TRBD2	TRBJ2-2	CASRPGRSRPGELFF	TGTGCCAGCAGACCCGGGAGGTCTAGGCCCGGGGAGCTGTTTTTT
20	NA	TRBV3-1/TRBV3-2	TRBD2	TRBJ2-3	CASSGTGLAGGRTHTDTQYF	TGTGCCAGCAGCGGAACGGGACTAGCGGGGGGACGAACACACACAGATACGCAGTATTTT
14	NA	TRBV24-1	TRBD1	TRBJ2-1	CATSGERTGVEQFF	TGTGCCACCAGTGGTGAGAGGACAGGGGTTGAGCAGTTCTTC
16	NA	TRBV7-3	TRBD1	TRBJ2-2	CASSSTGGVHTGELFF	TGTGCCAGCAGCTCGACAGGGGGAGTACACACCGGGGAGCTGTTTTTT
15	NA	TRBV19	NA	TRBJ1-6	CASSILGQGNSPLHF	TGTGCCAGTAGTATTTTAGGCCAGGGGAATTCACCCCTCCACTTT
12	once	TRBV29-1	NA	TRBJ1-2	CSVTRVNYGYTF	TGCAGCGTTACCCGGGTTAACTATGGCTACACCTTC
17	NA	TRBV7-2	NA	TRBJ2-5	CASSFRGILLYQETQYF	TGTGCCAGCAGCTTTCGCGGTATCCTGCTGTACCAAGAGACCCAGTACTTC
14	NA	TRBV10-3	TRBD2	TRBJ2-7	CAISGLAGGREQYF	TGTGCCATCAGTGGACTAGCGGGGGGGCGCGAGCAGTACTTC
14	NA	TRBV9	NA	TRBJ2-7	CASSGEGGRNEQYF	TGTGCCAGCAGCGGTGAGGGGGGGAGGAACGAGCAGTACTTC
15	NA	TRBV11-2	NA	TRBJ1-3	CASSFNGHSGNTIYF	TGTGCCAGCAGCTTTAACGGTCATTCTGGAAACACCATATATTTT
14	few	TRBV27	NA	TRBJ1-2	CASSLSGVNYGYTF	TGTGCCAGCAGTTTATCCGGGGTTAACTATGGCTACACCTTC
16	NA	TRBV5-1	TRBD1	TRBJ2-3	CASSLDDRGYTDTQYF	TGCGCCAGCAGCCTAGACGACAGGGGGTACACAGATACGCAGTATTTT
15	once	TRBV6-1	NA	TRBJ2-2	CASSERQTNTGELFF	TGTGCCAGCAGTGAAAGACAGACGAACACCGGGGAGCTGTTTTTT
11	NA	TRBV6-1	NA	TRBJ2-7	CASSELDEQYF	TGTGCCAGCAGTGAATTAGACGAGCAGTACTTC
13	NA	TRBV5-4	NA	TRBJ2-5	CASSLAEKETQYF	TGTGCCAGCAGCTTGGCTGAGAAAGAGACCCAGTACTTC
15	NA	TRBV2	NA	TRBJ1-4	CASSEAGATNEKLFF	TGTGCCAGCAGTGAAGCTGGAGCAACTAATGAAAAACTGTTTTTT
17	NA	TRBV3-1/TRBV3-2	NA	TRBJ2-2	CASSQDLTGRRTGELFF	TGTGCCAGCAGCCAAGATTTGACAGGCCGACGCACCGGGGAGCTGTTTTTT
16	NA	TRBV11-3	NA	TRBJ1-1	CASSLDRGGLNTEAFF	TGTGCCAGCAGCTTAGACAGGGGTGGCCTTAACACTGAAGCTTTCTTT
15	NA	TRBV5-5	NA	TRBJ1-1	CASSLWEGPFTEAFF	TGTGCCAGCAGCTTATGGGAGGGCCCCTTCACTGAAGCTTTCTTT
18	NA	TRBV3-1/TRBV3-2	TRBD2	TRBJ2-1	CASSQDSAGGSSYNEQFF	TGTGCCAGCAGCCAAGATTCAGCGGGGGGCTCCTCCTACAATGAGCAGTTCTTC
15	NA	TRBV4-1	NA	TRBJ2-7	CASSQDRSRDYEQYF	TGCGCCAGCAGCCAAGACCGCTCGAGAGACTACGAGCAGTACTTC
14	NA	TRBV5-5	NA	TRBJ1-2	CASSLEGRTYGYTF	TGTGCCAGCAGCTTAGAGGGTAGGACTTATGGCTACACCTTC
16	NA	TRBV10-3	TRBD2	TRBJ2-7	CAISESLAGGYYEQYF	TGTGCCATCAGTGAGTCACTAGCGGGGGGTTACTACGAGCAGTACTTC
16	NA	TRBV7-9	TRBD1	TRBJ1-2	CASTSPGTASNYGYTF	TGTGCCAGCACCAGCCCCGGGACAGCTTCTAACTATGGCTACACCTTC
11	NA	TRBV3-1/TRBV3-2	NA	TRBJ2-7	CASGRFYEQYF	TGTGCCAGCGGCAGGTTTTACGAGCAGTACTTC
15	once	TRBV16	TRBD1	TRBJ1-1	CASSQWTGGNTEAFF	TGTGCCAGCAGCCAGTGGACAGGGGGGAACACTGAAGCTTTCTTT
12	NA	TRBV5-6	NA	TRBJ1-2	CASSLDSYGYTF	TGTGCCAGCAGCCTCGACAGCTATGGCTACACCTTC
13	NA	TRBV30	NA	TRBJ1-1	CAWSVRRGTEAFF	TGTGCCTGGAGTGTACGGAGGGGCACTGAAGCTTTCTTT
16	NA	TRBV19	TRBD1	TRBJ1-2	CASSTRQGLANYGYTF	TGTGCCAGTAGTACCCGACAGGGGCTAGCTAACTATGGCTACACCTTC
13	NA	TRBV29-1	TRBD1	TRBJ2-5	CSAGQGDRKTQYF	TGCAGCGCTGGACAGGGGGATCGTAAGACCCAGTACTTC
17	NA	TRBV6-2/TRBV6-3	TRBD2	TRBJ2-5	CASSYRPGLAVGETQYF	TGTGCCAGCAGTTACCGGCCGGGACTAGCTGTTGGCGAGACCCAGTACTTC
14	NA	TRBV7-9	NA	TRBJ2-7	CASSLGPFSYEQYF	TGTGCCAGCAGCTTGGGCCCCTTCTCCTACGAGCAGTACTTC
19	NA	TRBV6-1	NA	TRBJ2-6	CASSVSPGQTSSGANVLTF	TGTGCCAGCAGTGTAAGTCCGGGACAGACTAGCTCTGGGGCCAACGTCCTGACTTTC
17	NA	TRBV9	TRBD1	TRBJ2-3	CASSYSTGTGRADTQYF	TGTGCCAGCAGCTATAGTACCGGGACAGGGAGGGCAGATACGCAGTATTTT
13	NA	TRBV6-5	NA	TRBJ1-1	CASSDRMNTEAFF	TGTGCCAGCAGCGACAGGATGAACACTGAAGCTTTCTTT
14	NA	TRBV28	NA	TRBJ1-2	CASWYGHPGYGYTF	TGTGCCAGCTGGTACGGACACCCTGGGTATGGCTACACCTTC
14	once	TRBV5-1	TRBD2	TRBJ2-5	CASSETSRGETQYF	TGCGCCAGCAGCGAGACTAGCCGAGGAGAGACCCAGTACTTC
13	NA	TRBV9	NA	TRBJ1-3	CASSATEGNTIYF	TGTGCCAGCAGCGCTACCGAGGGAAACACCATATATTTT
14	NA	TRBV5-6	NA	TRBJ1-4	CASSSGGMREKLFF	TGTGCCAGCAGCTCCGGGGGAATGAGGGAAAAACTGTTTTTT
15	NA	TRBV7-8	NA	TRBJ2-7	CASSRRRGAGYEQYF	TGTGCCAGCAGCCGGCGGCGGGGCGCGGGATACGAGCAGTACTTC
15	once	TRBV3-1/TRBV3-2	TRBD1	TRBJ1-6	CASSDGTGDYSPLHF	TGTGCCAGCAGCGATGGGACAGGGGATTATTCACCCCTCCACTTT
15	NA	TRBV28	NA	TRBJ2-7	CASRRDLASSYEQYF	TGTGCCAGCAGAAGGGACCTAGCGAGCTCCTACGAGCAGTACTTC
14	NA	TRBV11-2	TRBD1	TRBJ2-1	CASSYTRTGDEQFF	TGTGCCAGCAGCTATACTCGGACAGGCGATGAGCAGTTCTTC
13	NA	TRBV12-3/TRBV12-4	TRBD1	TRBJ2-5	CASSPDREETQYF	TGTGCCAGCAGTCCCGACAGGGAAGAGACCCAGTACTTC
16	NA	TRBV9	TRBD2	TRBJ2-1	CASSVVGGGAYNEQFF	TGTGCCAGCAGCGTAGTTGGCGGGGGGGCTTACAATGAGCAGTTCTTC
17	NA	TRBV5-1	TRBD1	TRBJ2-2	CASRKSGQDSNTGELFF	TGCGCCAGCAGAAAATCCGGACAGGATTCGAACACCGGGGAGCTGTTTTTT
16	once	TRBV30	TRBD1	TRBJ1-5	CAWSRGGVGSNQPQHF	TGTGCCTGGAGTAGAGGGGGCGTAGGTAGCAATCAGCCCCAGCATTTT
15	NA	TRBV5-3	TRBD1	TRBJ1-3	CARSTRQGSGNTIYF	TGTGCCAGAAGCACGAGACAGGGGTCTGGAAACACCATATATTTT